Listed below are T cell receptor beta chains from one sample, sequenced in a study of post-analysis software for immune sequencing data. TCRdb re-called the PCR reads with MiXCR, one entry per CDR3 protein. The repertoire holds 820,000 or so distinct CDR3 sequences, with roughly 50% as singletons. Source material: blood. The origin of the receptors is a girl between 5 and 17 years old with multiple sclerosis. CDR3s include the opening cysteine and the closing phenylalanine or tryptophan. D genes are given only for firm matches. Rows may omit the clone size; those that give it use once, few, many or a size class.

V	size	D	J	DNA	CDR3
TRBV27	.	TRBD2	TRBJ2-1	TGTGCCAGCAGTTTATATGGGACTAGCGGGGGGCCCTACAATGAGCAGTTCTTC	CASSLYGTSGGPYNEQFF
TRBV12-5	.	.	TRBJ2-7	TGTGCTAGTGGTCCTTTCTCCTACGAGCAGTACTTC	CASGPFSYEQYF
TRBV18	.	.	TRBJ2-5	TGTGCCAGCTCACCAAGAGAGCTGAGCCTGCAAGAGACCCAGTACTTC	CASSPRELSLQETQYF
TRBV29-1	.	.	TRBJ1-2	TGCAGCGTTGATCGGCAGGGGCTTCAAGGAGGCTACACCTTC	CSVDRQGLQGGYTF
TRBV5-5	few	TRBD2	TRBJ2-7	TGTGCCAGCAGCCTCGGGACTAGCGGGAGGACTTACTACGAGCAGTACTTC	CASSLGTSGRTYYEQYF
TRBV6-5	few	TRBD2	TRBJ2-7	TGTGCCAGCAGTTGGGGGACTAGCGGGAGGCCCTACGAGCAGTACTTC	CASSWGTSGRPYEQYF
TRBV6-4	.	TRBD1	TRBJ2-5	TGTGCCAGCTACTCGGGACAGGTCCTACAAGAGACCCAGTACTTC	CASYSGQVLQETQYF
TRBV5-1	.	.	TRBJ1-1	TGCGCCAGCAGCGCGGGACACCCGAACACTGAAGCTTTCTTT	CASSAGHPNTEAFF
TRBV5-1	few	TRBD2	TRBJ2-7	TGCGCCAGCAGCTGGGGAGCCCGGACTAGCGGGAGCGAGCAGTACTTC	CASSWGARTSGSEQYF
TRBV29-1	few	TRBD1	TRBJ1-1	TGCAGCGTTGAAGTCCAGGGGGTCGGTGAAGCTTTCTTT	CSVEVQGVGEAFF
TRBV24-1	.	.	TRBJ2-3	TGTGCCACCAGTGCCTCCAACACAGATACGCAGTATTTT	CATSASNTDTQYF
TRBV2	.	TRBD1	TRBJ2-7	TGTGCCAGCTCCGGGACAGGGGGCCACGAGCAGTACTTC	CASSGTGGHEQYF
TRBV5-1	.	TRBD1	TRBJ2-7	TGCGCCAGCAGCAAGCCGACCGGGACAGGGACCAACGAGCAGTACTTC	CASSKPTGTGTNEQYF
TRBV7-2	.	.	TRBJ2-1	TGTGCCAGCAGCTTATTCGGGGACAATGAGCAGTTCTTC	CASSLFGDNEQFF
TRBV5-1	many	.	TRBJ2-7	TGTGCCAGCAGTTTGACAGGAGCCTACGAGCAGTACTTC	CASSLTGAYEQYF
TRBV19	once	.	TRBJ1-2	TGTGCCAGTAGCCTCTCTTGGGGGGCAAATGGCTACACCTTC	CASSLSWGANGYTF
TRBV4-1	.	.	TRBJ2-6	TGCGCCAGCAGCCGAGAGTATACTGGGGCCAACGTCCTGACTTTC	CASSREYTGANVLTF
TRBV2	.	TRBD2	TRBJ2-3	TGTGCCAGCAGTGGAAAACTAGCGGCCACAGATACGCAGTATTTT	CASSGKLAATDTQYF
TRBV14	.	.	TRBJ2-7	TGTGCCAGCAGCCAGCTTTTGGGGTCCTACGAGCAGTACTTC	CASSQLLGSYEQYF
TRBV7-2	.	TRBD2	TRBJ2-5	TGTGCCAGCAGCTTATCCGCGGGGGGGCCGGACCAGTACTTC	CASSLSAGGPDQYF
TRBV15	.	TRBD1	TRBJ2-5	TGTGCCACCAGCACAGGGGGCCGATCTGAGCAGTACTTC	CATSTGGRSEQYF
TRBV5-1	.	TRBD2	TRBJ2-7	TGCGCCAGCAGCCCTGGGGGACTAGCGACGCTCGAGCAGTACTTC	CASSPGGLATLEQYF
TRBV2	.	.	TRBJ2-3	TGTGCCAGCAGTGAAGCGACCAACACGGATACGCAGTATTTT	CASSEATNTDTQYF
TRBV2	few	TRBD1	TRBJ2-7	TGTGCCAGCAGTGAACTGTCAGGGGGTCTATCCTCCTACGAGCAGTACTTC	CASSELSGGLSSYEQYF
TRBV12-3/TRBV12-4	.	.	TRBJ1-5	TGTGCCAGCAGTCCAATCCCGCAGCCCCAGCATTTT	CASSPIPQPQHF
TRBV12-5	.	.	TRBJ1-4	TGTGCTAGTGGTTTGTTCCTTTCCGGGACACGTCTGGCTAATGAAAAACTGTTTTTT	CASGLFLSGTRLANEKLFF
TRBV29-1	.	.	TRBJ2-7	TGCAGCGTTGGTGCAGCCTCCTACGAGCAGTACTTC	CSVGAASYEQYF
TRBV5-5	few	.	TRBJ2-7	TGTGCCAGCAGCTTGCCAAACTCCTACGAGCAGTACTTC	CASSLPNSYEQYF
TRBV27	.	.	TRBJ1-2	TGTGCCAGCAGTACCATTTCCGACTCACGTCCTAACTATGGCTACACCTTC	CASSTISDSRPNYGYTF
TRBV10-3	.	.	TRBJ2-7	TGTGCCATCAGTGAGTCAAAAGGGTACTACGAGCAGTACTTC	CAISESKGYYEQYF
TRBV7-9	few	TRBD1	TRBJ1-1	TGTGCCAGCAGCTCACAGGGGAGGACTGAAGCTTTCTTT	CASSSQGRTEAFF
TRBV12-3/TRBV12-4	once	.	TRBJ2-1	TGTGCCAGCAGTTTACGATCCCCCCTAGTCGGTGAGCAGTTCTTC	CASSLRSPLVGEQFF
TRBV12-3/TRBV12-4	.	.	TRBJ2-7	TGTGCCAGCAGAGCAACAGGGACCTGCGAGCAGTACTTC	CASRATGTCEQYF
TRBV21-1	once	.	TRBJ2-1	TGTGCCAGCAGCAAAGCGGGGACTAGCGGGAGGGAGGTTGAGCAGTTCTTC	CASSKAGTSGREVEQFF
TRBV10-3	.	TRBD1	TRBJ1-2	TGTGCCATCAGGGGACAGGGGGCCGAGTATGGCCACACCTTC	CAIRGQGAEYGHTF
TRBV5-1	.	.	TRBJ2-7	TGCGCCAGCAGTCCCTCTTGGCGGTCCTACGAGCAGTACTTC	CASSPSWRSYEQYF
TRBV14	once	.	TRBJ2-4	TGTGCCAGCAGCCAATCCTCGGTAGGGGCCGGATGGGAGTACTTC	CASSQSSVGAGWEYF